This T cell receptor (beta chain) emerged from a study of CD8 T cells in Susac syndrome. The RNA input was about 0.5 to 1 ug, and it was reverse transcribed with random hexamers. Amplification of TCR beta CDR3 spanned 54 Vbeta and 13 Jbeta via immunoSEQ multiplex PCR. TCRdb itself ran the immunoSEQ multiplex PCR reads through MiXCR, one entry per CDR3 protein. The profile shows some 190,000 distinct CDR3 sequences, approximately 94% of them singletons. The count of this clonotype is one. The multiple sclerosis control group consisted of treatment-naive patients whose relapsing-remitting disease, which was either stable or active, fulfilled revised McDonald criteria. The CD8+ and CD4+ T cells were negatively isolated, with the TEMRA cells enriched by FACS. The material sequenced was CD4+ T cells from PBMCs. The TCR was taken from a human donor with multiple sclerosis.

CDR3 amino acids: CSARDYNPGTGLLYGYTF. The CDR3 DNA sequence: TGCAGTGCTAGAGATTACAACCCCGGGACAGGGCTTCTCTATGGCTACACCTTC. The V and J genes are TRBV20-1 and TRBJ1-2, with TRBD1 matching over 9 bases. V trimming: 0 bases; J trimming: 4 bases; junction bases outside the gene matches: 15. Germline V gene data show CDR1 as DFQATT and CDR2 as SNEGSKA (reference sequence). The CDR3 covers 18 residues.